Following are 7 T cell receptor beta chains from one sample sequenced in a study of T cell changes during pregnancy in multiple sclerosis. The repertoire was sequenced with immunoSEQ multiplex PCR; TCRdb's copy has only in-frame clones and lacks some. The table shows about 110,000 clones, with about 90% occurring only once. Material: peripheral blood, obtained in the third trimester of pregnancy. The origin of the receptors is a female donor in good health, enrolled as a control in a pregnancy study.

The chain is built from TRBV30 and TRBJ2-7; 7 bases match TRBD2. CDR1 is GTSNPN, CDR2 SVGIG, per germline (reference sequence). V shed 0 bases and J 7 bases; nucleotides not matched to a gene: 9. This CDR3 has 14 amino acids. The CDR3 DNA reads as TGTGCCTGGAGTGTAGGTTGGACCGGGGGGGAGCAGTACTTC. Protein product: CAWSVGWTGGEQYF.

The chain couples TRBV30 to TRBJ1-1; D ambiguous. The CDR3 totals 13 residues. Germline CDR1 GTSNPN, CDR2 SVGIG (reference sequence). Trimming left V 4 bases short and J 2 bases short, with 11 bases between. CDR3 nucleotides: TGTGCCTGGATCTCTCAGGTAAACACTGAAGCTTTCTTT. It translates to CAWISQVNTEAFF.

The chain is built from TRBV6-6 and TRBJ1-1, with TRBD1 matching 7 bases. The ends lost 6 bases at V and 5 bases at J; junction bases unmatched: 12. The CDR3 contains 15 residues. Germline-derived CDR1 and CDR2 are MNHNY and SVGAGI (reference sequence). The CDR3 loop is CASRQTGRGGTEAFF. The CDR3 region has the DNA TGTGCCAGCAGGCAGACAGGGCGGGGTGGTACTGAAGCTTTCTTT.

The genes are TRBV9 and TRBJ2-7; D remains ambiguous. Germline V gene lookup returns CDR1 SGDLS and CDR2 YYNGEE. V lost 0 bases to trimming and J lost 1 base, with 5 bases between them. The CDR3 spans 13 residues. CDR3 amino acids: CASSVGQSYEQYF. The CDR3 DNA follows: TGTGCCAGCAGCGTAGGGCAGTCCTACGAGCAGTACTTC.

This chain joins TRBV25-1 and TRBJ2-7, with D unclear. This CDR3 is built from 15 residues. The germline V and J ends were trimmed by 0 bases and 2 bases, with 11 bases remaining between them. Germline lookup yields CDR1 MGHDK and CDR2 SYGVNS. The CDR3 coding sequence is TGTGCCAGCAGTGAATATAAGGCAGGTACCTACGAGCAGTACTTC. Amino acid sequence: CASSEYKAGTYEQYF.

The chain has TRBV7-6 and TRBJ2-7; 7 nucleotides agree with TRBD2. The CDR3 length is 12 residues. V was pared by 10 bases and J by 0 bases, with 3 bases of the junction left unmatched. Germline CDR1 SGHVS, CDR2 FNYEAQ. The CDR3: CATAGSSYEQYF. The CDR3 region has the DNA TGTGCCACAGCGGGGAGCTCCTACGAGCAGTACTTC.

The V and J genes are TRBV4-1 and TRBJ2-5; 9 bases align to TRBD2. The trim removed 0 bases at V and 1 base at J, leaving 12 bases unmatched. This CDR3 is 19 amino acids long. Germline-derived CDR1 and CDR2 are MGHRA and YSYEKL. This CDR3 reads CASSQDPMRGGYRQETQYF. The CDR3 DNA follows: TGCGCCAGCAGCCAAGATCCGATGCGGGGGGGTTATCGCCAAGAGACCCAGTACTTC.